The rows below give T cell receptor beta chains drawn from one sample of a study of CD8+ T cells in alopecia areata. Generated by immunoSEQ multiplex PCR, the TCRdb table keeps only in-frame clones and is missing some. The sample shows roughly 200,000 clones, about 53% of them seen only once. The sample consisted of CD8+ T cells sorted from blood, taken at week 24, from a patient treated with tofacitinib. These receptors came from a human donor with alopecia areata. CDR3s include the opening cysteine and the closing phenylalanine or tryptophan. D genes are given only for firm matches. For some rows the clone size is stated as once, few or many, or as a class when expanded; others skip it.

abundance	d_gene	v_gene	j_gene	CDR3aa	CDR3nt
NA	NA	TRBV30	TRBJ1-4	CAWSVGHYEKLFF	TGTGCCTGGAGTGTTGGTCACTATGAAAAACTGTTTTTT
few	TRBD2	TRBV4-2	TRBJ2-7	CASRVTGGDEQYF	TGTGCCAGCAGGGTGACGGGGGGGGACGAGCAGTACTTC
few	TRBD1	TRBV28	TRBJ2-5	CASSLFIGGTKETQYF	TGTGCCAGCAGTTTATTTATAGGGGGCACTAAAGAGACCCAGTACTTC
NA	TRBD2	TRBV7-6	TRBJ2-7	CASSLDPPFAGGKQYF	TGTGCCAGCAGCTTAGATCCTCCCTTTGCGGGGGGTAAGCAGTACTTC
NA	NA	TRBV29-1	TRBJ2-5	CSVESPGGFTETQYF	TGCAGCGTTGAAAGTCCAGGGGGGTTTACGGAGACCCAGTACTTC
NA	NA	TRBV9	TRBJ2-1	CASSVVGGMDLNEQFF	TGTGCCAGCAGCGTAGTTGGGGGAATGGACCTCAATGAGCAGTTCTTC
NA	NA	TRBV7-9	TRBJ2-7	CASSLSGRSYEQYF	TGTGCCAGCAGCTTATCTGGGCGTTCCTACGAGCAGTACTTC
few	NA	TRBV28	TRBJ1-6	CASKDNSPLHF	TGTGCCAGCAAGGATAATTCACCCCTCCACTTT
NA	NA	TRBV9	TRBJ2-2	CASSTFIGELFF	TGTGCCAGCAGCACCTTTATCGGGGAGCTGTTTTTT
once	NA	TRBV7-9	TRBJ2-6	CASSYRESGANVLTF	TGTGCCAGCAGCTATCGGGAGTCTGGGGCCAACGTCCTGACTTTC
NA	NA	TRBV30	TRBJ1-1	CAWGGEKVAEAFF	TGTGCCTGGGGCGGCGAAAAAGTGGCTGAAGCTTTCTTT
few	TRBD1	TRBV4-3	TRBJ1-1	CASSQDRGGYTEAFF	TGCGCCAGCAGCCAAGACAGGGGGGGATACACTGAAGCTTTCTTT
NA	NA	TRBV6-5	TRBJ1-2	CASSYSGVGYTF	TGTGCCAGCAGTTACTCAGGGGTCGGCTACACCTTC
few	TRBD2	TRBV7-3	TRBJ2-3	CASSEGTSGITDTQYF	TGTGCCAGCAGCGAGGGGACTAGCGGTATCACAGATACGCAGTATTTT
few	NA	TRBV29-1	TRBJ1-5	CSVVFGDYDQPQHF	TGCAGCGTTGTATTCGGGGATTACGATCAGCCCCAGCATTTT
few	NA	TRBV4-1	TRBJ2-7	CASSQTREYEQYF	TGCGCCAGCAGCCAGACCCGGGAGTACGAGCAGTACTTC
NA	NA	TRBV30	TRBJ2-1	CAWNLGDEQFF	TGTGCCTGGAATTTAGGAGATGAGCAGTTCTTC
few	NA	TRBV29-1	TRBJ2-3	CSALSADTQYF	TGCAGCGCCCTTAGCGCAGATACGCAGTATTTT
NA	NA	TRBV7-9	TRBJ2-5	CASSSKLTETQYF	TGTGCCAGCAGCTCGAAGCTGACGGAGACCCAGTACTTC
few	TRBD1	TRBV4-3	TRBJ2-3	CASSPSGTQGLADTQYF	TGCGCCAGCAGCCCCTCCGGGACACAGGGGCTTGCAGATACGCAGTATTTT
few	TRBD1	TRBV29-1	TRBJ2-7	CSVGDRDSYEQYF	TGCAGCGTGGGGGACAGGGACTCCTACGAGCAGTACTTC
many	NA	TRBV7-9	TRBJ2-3	CASSLGRVTDTQYF	TGTGCCAGCAGCTTAGGGAGGGTCACAGATACGCAGTATTTT
once	NA	TRBV15	TRBJ1-2	CATSRGTANYGYTF	TGTGCCACCAGCAGAGGGACAGCGAACTATGGCTACACCTTC
NA	NA	TRBV9	TRBJ1-1	CASSVGRSTEAFF	TGTGCCAGCAGCGTAGGGCGGTCCACTGAAGCTTTCTTT
NA	TRBD1	TRBV29-1	TRBJ1-2	CSVVGGGGIENYGYTF	TGCAGCGTTGTAGGAGGAGGGGGCATTGAGAACTATGGCTACACCTTC
many	NA	TRBV7-3	TRBJ1-1	CASSLTPEGTEAFF	TGTGCCAGCAGCTTAACCCCCGAGGGCACTGAAGCTTTCTTT
few	NA	TRBV4-3	TRBJ2-2	CASSQDRFTGELFF	TGCGCCAGCAGCCAAGATCGTTTCACCGGGGAGCTGTTTTTT
few	NA	TRBV6-5	TRBJ1-4	CASSYSTEGSDEKLFF	TGTGCCAGCAGTTACTCGACGGAAGGGTCGGATGAAAAACTGTTTTTT
few	NA	TRBV10-3	TRBJ2-7	CAINRGDEQYF	TGTGCCATCAATAGAGGCGACGAGCAGTACTTC